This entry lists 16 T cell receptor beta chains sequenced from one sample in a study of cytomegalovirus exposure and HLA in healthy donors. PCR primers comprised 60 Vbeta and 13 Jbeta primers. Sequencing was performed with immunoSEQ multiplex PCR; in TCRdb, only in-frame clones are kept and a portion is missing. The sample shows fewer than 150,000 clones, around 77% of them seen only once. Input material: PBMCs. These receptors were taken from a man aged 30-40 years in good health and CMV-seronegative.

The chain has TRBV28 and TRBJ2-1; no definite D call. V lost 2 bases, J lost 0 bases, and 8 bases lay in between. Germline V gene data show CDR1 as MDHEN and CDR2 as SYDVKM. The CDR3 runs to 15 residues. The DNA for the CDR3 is TGTGCCAGCAGTTTAGGTGGCAGCTCCTACAATGAGCAGTTCTTC. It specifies CASSLGGSSYNEQFF.

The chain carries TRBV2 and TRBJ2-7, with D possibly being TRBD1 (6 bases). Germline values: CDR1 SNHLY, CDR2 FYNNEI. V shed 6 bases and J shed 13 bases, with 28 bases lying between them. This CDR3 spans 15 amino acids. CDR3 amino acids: CASSWDNPSSGRTYF. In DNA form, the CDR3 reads TGTGCCAGCAGCTGGGACAATCCGAGCTCGGGTCGTACTTACTTC.

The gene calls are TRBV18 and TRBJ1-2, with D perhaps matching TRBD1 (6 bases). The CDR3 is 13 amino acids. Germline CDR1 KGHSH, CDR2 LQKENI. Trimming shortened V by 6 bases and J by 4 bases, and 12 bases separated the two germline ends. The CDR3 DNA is TGTGCCAGCTCCCAAGACAGGAGCTATGGCTACACCTTC. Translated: CASSQDRSYGYTF. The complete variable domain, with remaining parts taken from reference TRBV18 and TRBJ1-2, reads NAGVMQNPRHLVRRRGQEARLRCSPMKGHSHVYWYRQLPEEGLKFMVYLQKENIIDESGMPKERFSAEFPKEGPSILRIQQVVRGDSAAYFCASSQDRSYGYTFGSGTRLTVV.

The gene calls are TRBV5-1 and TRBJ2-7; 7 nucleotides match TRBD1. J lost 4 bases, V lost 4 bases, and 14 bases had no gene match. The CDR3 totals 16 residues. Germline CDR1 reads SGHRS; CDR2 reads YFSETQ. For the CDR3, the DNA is TGCGCCAGCAGCCATGGTTGGGACAGCTCGTTATACGAGCAGTACTTC. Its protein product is CASSHGWDSSLYEQYF.

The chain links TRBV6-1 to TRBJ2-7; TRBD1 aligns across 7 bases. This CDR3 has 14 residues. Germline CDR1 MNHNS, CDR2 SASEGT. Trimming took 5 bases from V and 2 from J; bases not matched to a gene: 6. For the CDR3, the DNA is TGTGCCAGCAGTACCCGGGACAGTCCCTACGAGCAGTACTTC. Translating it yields CASSTRDSPYEQYF.

CDR3 residues: CAWSVTAGAADTQYF. The CDR3 nucleotides read TGTGCCTGGAGTGTAACAGCGGGAGCGGCAGATACGCAGTATTTT. The chain combines TRBV30 with TRBJ2-3; 8 nucleotides align to TRBD2. The CDR3 consists of 15 residues. Trimming removed 0 bases from V and 4 bases from J; junction bases left unmatched: 6. Germline-derived CDR1 and CDR2 are GTSNPN and SVGIG (reference sequence).

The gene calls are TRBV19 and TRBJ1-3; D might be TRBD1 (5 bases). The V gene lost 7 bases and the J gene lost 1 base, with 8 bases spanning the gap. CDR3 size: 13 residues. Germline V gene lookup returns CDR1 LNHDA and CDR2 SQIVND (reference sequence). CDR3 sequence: CASKTASGNTIYF. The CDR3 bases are TGTGCCAGTAAGACAGCTTCTGGAAACACCATATATTTT.

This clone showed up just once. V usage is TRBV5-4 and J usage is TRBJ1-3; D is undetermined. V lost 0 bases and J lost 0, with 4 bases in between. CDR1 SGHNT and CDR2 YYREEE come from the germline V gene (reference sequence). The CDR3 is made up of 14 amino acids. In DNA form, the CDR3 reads TGTGCCAGCAGCTTGGGCAGCTCTGGAAACACCATATATTTT. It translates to CASSLGSSGNTIYF.

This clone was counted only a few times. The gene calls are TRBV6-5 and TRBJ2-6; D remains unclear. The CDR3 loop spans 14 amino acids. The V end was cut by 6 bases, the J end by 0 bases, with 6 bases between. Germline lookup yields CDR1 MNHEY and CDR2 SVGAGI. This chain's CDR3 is CASRANSGANVLTF. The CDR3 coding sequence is TGTGCCAGCAGGGCCAACTCTGGGGCCAACGTCCTGACTTTC.

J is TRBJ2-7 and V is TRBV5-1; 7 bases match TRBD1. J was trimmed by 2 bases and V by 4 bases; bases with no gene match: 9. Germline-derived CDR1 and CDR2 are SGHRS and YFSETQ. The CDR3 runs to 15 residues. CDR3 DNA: TGCGCCAGCAGCCCCAGACAGGGAACCGCCTACGAGCAGTACTTC. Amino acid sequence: CASSPRQGTAYEQYF.

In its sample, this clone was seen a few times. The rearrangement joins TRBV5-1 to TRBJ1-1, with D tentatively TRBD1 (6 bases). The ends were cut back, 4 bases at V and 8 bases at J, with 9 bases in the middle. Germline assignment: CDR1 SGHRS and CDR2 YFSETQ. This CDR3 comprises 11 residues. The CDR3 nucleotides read TGCGCCAGCAGCCTGGACAGCGAAGCTTTCTTT. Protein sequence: CASSLDSEAFF.

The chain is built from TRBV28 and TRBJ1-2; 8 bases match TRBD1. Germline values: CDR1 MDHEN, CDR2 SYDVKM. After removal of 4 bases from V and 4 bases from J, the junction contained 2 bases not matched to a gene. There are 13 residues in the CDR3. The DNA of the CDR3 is TGTGCCAGCAGTTCGGACAGGGTCTATGGCTACACCTTC. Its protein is CASSSDRVYGYTF.

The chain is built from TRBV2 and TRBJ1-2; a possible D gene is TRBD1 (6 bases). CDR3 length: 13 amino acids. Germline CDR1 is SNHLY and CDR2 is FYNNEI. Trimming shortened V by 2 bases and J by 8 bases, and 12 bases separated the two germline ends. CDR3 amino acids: CASSEWGPWGYTF. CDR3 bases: TGTGCCAGCAGTGAATGGGGGCCGTGGGGCTACACCTTC.

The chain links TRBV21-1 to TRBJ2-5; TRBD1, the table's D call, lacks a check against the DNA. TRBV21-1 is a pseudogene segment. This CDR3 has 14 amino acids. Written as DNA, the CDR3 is TGTGCCAGCAGGGAGGACAGGGGGCAAGAGACCCAGTACTTC. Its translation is CASREDRGQETQYF.

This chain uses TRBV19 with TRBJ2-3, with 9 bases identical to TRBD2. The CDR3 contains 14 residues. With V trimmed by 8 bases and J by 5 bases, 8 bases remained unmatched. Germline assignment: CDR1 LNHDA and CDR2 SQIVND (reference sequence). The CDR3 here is CASCKREEGDTQYF. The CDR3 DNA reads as TGTGCCAGTTGCAAGCGGGAGGAAGGAGATACGCAGTATTTT.

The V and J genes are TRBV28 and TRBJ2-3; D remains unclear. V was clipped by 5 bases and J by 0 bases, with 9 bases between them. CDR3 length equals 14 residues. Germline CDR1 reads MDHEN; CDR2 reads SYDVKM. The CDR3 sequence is CASSDTTSTDTQYF. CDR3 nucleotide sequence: TGTGCCAGCAGTGACACAACTAGCACAGATACGCAGTATTTT. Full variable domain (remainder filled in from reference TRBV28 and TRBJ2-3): DVKVTQSSRYLVKRTGEKVFLECVQDMDHENMFWYRQDPGLGLRLIYFSYDVKMKEKGDIPEGYSVSREKKERFSLILESASTNQTSMYLCASSDTTSTDTQYFGPGTRLTVL.